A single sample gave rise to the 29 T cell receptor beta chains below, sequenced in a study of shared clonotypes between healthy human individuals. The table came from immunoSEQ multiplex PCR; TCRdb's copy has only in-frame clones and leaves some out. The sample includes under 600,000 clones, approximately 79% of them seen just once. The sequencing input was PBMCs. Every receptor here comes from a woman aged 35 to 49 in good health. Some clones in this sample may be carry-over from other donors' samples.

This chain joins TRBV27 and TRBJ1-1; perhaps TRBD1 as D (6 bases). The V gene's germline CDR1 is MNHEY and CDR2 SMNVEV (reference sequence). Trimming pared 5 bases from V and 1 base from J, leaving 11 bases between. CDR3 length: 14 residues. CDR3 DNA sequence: TGTGCCAGCAGTCTCGGACAGACGAACACTGAAGCTTTCTTT. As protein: CASSLGQTNTEAFF.

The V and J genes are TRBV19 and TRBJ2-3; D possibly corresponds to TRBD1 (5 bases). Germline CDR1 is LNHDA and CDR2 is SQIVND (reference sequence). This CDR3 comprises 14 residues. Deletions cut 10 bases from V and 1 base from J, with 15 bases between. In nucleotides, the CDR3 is TGTGCCACCAAGGGGTCGGTGCGCACAGATACGCAGTATTTT. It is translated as CATKGSVRTDTQYF.

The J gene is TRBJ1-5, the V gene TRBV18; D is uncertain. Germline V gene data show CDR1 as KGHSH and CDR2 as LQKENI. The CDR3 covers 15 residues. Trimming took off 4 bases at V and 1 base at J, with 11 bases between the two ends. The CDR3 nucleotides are TGTGCCAGCTCACAGGGTTTGGGAAGCAATCAGCCCCAGCATTTT. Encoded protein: CASSQGLGSNQPQHF.

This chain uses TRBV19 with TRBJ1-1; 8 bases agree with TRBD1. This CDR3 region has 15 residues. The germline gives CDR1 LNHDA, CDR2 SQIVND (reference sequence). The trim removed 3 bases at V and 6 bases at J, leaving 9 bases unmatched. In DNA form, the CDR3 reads TGTGCCAGTAGTATTGGGGGACAGGCCCGAGCTGAAGCTTTCTTT. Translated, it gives CASSIGGQARAEAFF.

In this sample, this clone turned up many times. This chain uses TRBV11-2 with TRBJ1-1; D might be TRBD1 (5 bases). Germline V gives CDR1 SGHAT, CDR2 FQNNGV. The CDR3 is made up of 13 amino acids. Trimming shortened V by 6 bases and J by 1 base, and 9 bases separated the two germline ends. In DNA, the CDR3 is TGTGCCAGCAGGGTTGGGGGGAACACTGAAGCTTTCTTT. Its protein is CASRVGGNTEAFF.

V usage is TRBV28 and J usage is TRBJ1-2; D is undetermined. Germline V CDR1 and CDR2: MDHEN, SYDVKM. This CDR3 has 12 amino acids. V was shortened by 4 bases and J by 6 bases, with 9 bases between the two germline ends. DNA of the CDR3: TGTGCCAGCAGTTCACCTAGCCATGGCTACACCTTC. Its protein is CASSSPSHGYTF.

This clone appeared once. The CDR3 is CAREIGTSNYEQYF. CDR3 in DNA: TGTGCCAGGGAAATCGGGACTAGTAACTACGAGCAGTACTTC. The V gene is TRBV27, the J gene TRBJ2-7, with TRBD2 matching 8 bases. Germline CDR1 is MNHEY and CDR2 is SMNVEV (reference sequence). This CDR3 comprises 14 residues. The V and J ends lost 9 bases and 3 bases, in that order; junction bases with no gene match: 10.

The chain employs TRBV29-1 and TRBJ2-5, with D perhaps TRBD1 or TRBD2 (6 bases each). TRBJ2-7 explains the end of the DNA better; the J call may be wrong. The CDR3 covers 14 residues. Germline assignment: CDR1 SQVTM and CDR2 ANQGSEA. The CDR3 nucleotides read TGCAGCGTGGAGGGACACAGAGGCTCCTACGAGCAGTACTTC. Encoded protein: CSVEGHRGSYEQYF.

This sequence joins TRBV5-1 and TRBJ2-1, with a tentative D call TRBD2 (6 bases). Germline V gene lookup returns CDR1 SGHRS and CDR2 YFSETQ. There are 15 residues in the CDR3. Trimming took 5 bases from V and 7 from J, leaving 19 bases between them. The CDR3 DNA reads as TGCGCCAGCAGTCGGGGGTGGGAGACTAGGAATGAGCAGTTCTTC. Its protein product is CASSRGWETRNEQFF. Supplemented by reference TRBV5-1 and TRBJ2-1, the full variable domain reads KAGVTQTPRYLIKTRGQQVTLSCSPISGHRSVSWYQQTPGQGLQFLFEYFSETQRNKGNFPGRFSGRQFSNSRSEMNVSTLELGDSALYLCASSRGWETRNEQFFGPGTRLTVL.

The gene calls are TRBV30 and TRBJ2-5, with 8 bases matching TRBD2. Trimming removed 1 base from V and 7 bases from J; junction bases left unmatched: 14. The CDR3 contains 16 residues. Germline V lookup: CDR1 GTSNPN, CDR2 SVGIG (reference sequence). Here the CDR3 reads CAWSGKAGARLGTQYF. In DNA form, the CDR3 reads TGTGCCTGGAGTGGAAAAGCGGGAGCGCGGTTGGGGACCCAGTACTTC.

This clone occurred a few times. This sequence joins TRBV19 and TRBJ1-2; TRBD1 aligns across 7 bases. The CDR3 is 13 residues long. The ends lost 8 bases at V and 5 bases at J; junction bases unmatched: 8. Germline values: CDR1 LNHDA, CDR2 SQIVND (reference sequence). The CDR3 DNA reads TGTGCCAGTGGGGACAGCGCCTTTTATGGCTACACCTTC. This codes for CASGDSAFYGYTF.

The chain's CDR3 is CASTPAGGTEAFF. CDR3 in DNA: TGTGCCAGCACACCAGCGGGGGGCACTGAAGCTTTCTTT. This chain joins TRBV27 and TRBJ1-1; D might be TRBD1 (5 bases). The CDR3 has 13 residues. CDR1 is MNHEY, CDR2 SMNVEV, per germline (reference sequence). V lost 7 bases and J lost 4, with 13 bases in between.

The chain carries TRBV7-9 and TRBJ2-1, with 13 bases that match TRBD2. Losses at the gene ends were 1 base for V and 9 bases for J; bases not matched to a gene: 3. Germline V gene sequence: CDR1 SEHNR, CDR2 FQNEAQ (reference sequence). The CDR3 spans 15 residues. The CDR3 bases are TGTGCCAGCAGCTTAGGACTAGCGGGAGGCGTTGAGCAGTTCTTC. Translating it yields CASSLGLAGGVEQFF. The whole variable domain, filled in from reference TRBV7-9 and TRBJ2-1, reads DTGVSQNPRHKITKRGQNVTFRCDPISEHNRLYWYRQTLGQGPEFLTYFQNEAQLEKSRLLSDRFSAERPKGSFSTLEIQRTEQGDSAMYLCASSLGLAGGVEQFFGPGTRLTVL.

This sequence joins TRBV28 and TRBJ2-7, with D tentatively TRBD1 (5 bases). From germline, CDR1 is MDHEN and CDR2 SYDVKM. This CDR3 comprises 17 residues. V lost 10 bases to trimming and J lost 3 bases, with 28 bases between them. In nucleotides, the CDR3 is TGTGCCACCCATCTCCAGGGCGGCGCAAGGGGAAACTACGAGCAGTACTTC. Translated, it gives CATHLQGGARGNYEQYF.

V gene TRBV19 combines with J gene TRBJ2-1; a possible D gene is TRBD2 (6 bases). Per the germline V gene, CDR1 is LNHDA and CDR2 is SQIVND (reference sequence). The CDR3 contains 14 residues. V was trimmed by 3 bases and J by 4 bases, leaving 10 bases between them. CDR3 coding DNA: TGTGCCAGTAGTATTGGCGGGAATTACAATGAGCAGTTCTTC. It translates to CASSIGGNYNEQFF.

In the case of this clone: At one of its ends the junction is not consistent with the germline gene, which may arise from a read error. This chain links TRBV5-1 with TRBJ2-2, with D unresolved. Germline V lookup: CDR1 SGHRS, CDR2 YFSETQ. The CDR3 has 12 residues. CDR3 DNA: TGCGCCAGCAGTTTGGTTGCCGGGGAGCTGTTTTTT. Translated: CASSLVAGELFF. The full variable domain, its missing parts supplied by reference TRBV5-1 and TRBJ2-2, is KAGVTQTPRYLIKTRGQQVTLSCSPISGHRSVSWYQQTPGQGLQFLFEYFSETQRNKGNFPGRFSGRQFSNSRSEMNVSTLELGDSALYLCASSLVAGELFFGEGSRLTVL.

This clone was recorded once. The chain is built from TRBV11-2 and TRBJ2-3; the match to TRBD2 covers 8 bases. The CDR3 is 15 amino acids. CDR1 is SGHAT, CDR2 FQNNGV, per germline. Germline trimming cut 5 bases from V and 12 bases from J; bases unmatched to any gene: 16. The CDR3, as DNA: TGTGCCAGCAGCCAAGATCTTCCGGGAGGGCCCAGTCAGTATTTT. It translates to CASSQDLPGGPSQYF.

CDR3 DNA: TGTGCCAGCAGCCCGGACGGCAATCAGCCCCAGCATTTT. Translating gives CASSPDGNQPQHF. The chain uses TRBV7-9 and TRBJ1-5; D is unclear. Germline V lookup: CDR1 SEHNR, CDR2 FQNEAQ (reference sequence). V lost 5 bases, J lost 2 bases, and 7 bases lay in between. The CDR3 spans 13 residues.

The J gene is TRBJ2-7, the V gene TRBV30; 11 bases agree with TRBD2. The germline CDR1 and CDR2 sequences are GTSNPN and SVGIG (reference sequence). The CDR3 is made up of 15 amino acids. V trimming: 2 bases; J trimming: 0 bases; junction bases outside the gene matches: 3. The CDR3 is CAWSQGLADSYEQYF. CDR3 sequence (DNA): TGTGCCTGGAGTCAGGGACTAGCGGACTCCTACGAGCAGTACTTC.

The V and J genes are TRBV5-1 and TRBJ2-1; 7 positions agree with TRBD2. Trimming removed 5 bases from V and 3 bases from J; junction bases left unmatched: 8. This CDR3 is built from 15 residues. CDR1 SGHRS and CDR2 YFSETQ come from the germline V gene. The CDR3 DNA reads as TGCGCCAGCAGAACCGGGACTATTAACTACAATGAGCAGTTCTTC. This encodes CASRTGTINYNEQFF.

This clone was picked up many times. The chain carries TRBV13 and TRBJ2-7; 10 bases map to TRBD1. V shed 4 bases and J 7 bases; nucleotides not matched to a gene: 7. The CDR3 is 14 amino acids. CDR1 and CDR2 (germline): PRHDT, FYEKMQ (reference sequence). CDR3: CASSSRQGADEQYF. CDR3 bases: TGTGCCAGCAGCTCCCGACAGGGGGCGGATGAGCAGTACTTC.

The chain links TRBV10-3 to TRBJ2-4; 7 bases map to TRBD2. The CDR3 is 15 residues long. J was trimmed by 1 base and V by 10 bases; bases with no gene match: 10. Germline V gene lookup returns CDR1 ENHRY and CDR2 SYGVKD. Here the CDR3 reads CATGPSGRAKNIQYF. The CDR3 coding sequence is TGTGCCACTGGGCCTAGCGGTAGGGCCAAAAACATTCAGTACTTC.

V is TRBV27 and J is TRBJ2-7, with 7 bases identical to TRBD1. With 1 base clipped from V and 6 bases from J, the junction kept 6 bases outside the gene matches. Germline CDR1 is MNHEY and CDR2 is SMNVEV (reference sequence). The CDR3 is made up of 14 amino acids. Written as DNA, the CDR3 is TGTGCCAGCAGTTTATGGGGGACAGAACTCGAGCAGTACTTC. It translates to CASSLWGTELEQYF.

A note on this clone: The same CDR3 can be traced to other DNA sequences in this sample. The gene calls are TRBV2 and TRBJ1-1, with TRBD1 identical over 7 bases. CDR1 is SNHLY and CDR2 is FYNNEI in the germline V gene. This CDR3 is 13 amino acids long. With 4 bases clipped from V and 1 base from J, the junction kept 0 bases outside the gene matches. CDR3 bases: TGTGCCAGCAGTGGACAGGGGAACACTGAAGCTTTCTTT. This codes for CASSGQGNTEAFF.

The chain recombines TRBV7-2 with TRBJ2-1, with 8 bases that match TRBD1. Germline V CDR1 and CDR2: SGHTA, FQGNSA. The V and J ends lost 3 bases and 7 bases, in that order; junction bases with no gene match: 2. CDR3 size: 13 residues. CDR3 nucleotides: TGTGCCAGCAGCTTCAGGGGGCTGAATGAGCAGTTCTTC. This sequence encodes CASSFRGLNEQFF.

CDR3 protein: CASSQTRGSYNEQFF. DNA for the CDR3: TGTGCCAGCAGTCAAACTAGAGGGTCCTACAATGAGCAGTTCTTC. This chain links TRBV7-6 with TRBJ2-1, with D possibly being TRBD2 (5 bases). CDR1 and CDR2 (germline): SGHVS, FNYEAQ. The CDR3 is 15 residues long. V was pared by 6 bases and J by 1 base, with 13 bases between.

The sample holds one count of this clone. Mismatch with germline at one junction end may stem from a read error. The CDR3 sequence: CASSLGGAGGFDEQFF. CDR3 in DNA: TGTGCTAGCAGCTTAGGGGGAGCGGGAGGGTTCGATGAGCAGTTCTTC. The chain recombines TRBV7-7 with TRBJ2-1; 10 bases match TRBD2. The CDR3 spans 16 residues. Germline values: CDR1 SSHAT, CDR2 FNYEAQ (reference sequence). Variable domain in full (rest from reference TRBV7-7 and TRBJ2-1): GAGVSQSPRYKVTKRGQDVTLRCDPISSHATLYWYQQALGQGPEFLTYFNYEAQPDKSGLPSDRFSAERPEGSISTLTIQRTEQRDSAMYRCASSLGGAGGFDEQFFGPGTRLTVL.

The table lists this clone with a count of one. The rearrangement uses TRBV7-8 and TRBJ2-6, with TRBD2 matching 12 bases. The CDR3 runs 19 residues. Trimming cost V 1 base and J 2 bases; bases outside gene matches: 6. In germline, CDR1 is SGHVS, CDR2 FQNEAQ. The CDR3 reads CASSLGTPSGRAGANVLTF. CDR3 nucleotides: TGTGCCAGCAGCTTAGGGACGCCTAGCGGGAGGGCTGGGGCCAACGTCCTGACTTTC.

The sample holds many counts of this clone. The CDR3 protein is CASSPQGTDTQYF. CDR3 sequence (DNA): TGTGCCAGCAGCCCGCAAGGGACAGATACGCAGTATTTT. The rearrangement joins TRBV5-5 to TRBJ2-3; D ambiguous. This CDR3 is built from 13 residues. V shed 4 bases and J shed 3 bases, with 9 bases lying between them. Germline V gene lookup returns CDR1 SGHKS and CDR2 YYEKEE (reference sequence).